The table lists the clone carrying this T cell receptor beta chain with a few counts. The antigen remains unidentified. The data belong to a study of T cell responses to AZD1222 COVID-19 vaccine. V was cut by 8 bases and J by 0 bases, with 11 bases left in between. The CDR3 contains 14 residues. Per germline, CDR1 ENHRY and CDR2 SYGVKD. Some clones are missing from TCRdb's copy, which holds only in-frame ones; the method was immunoSEQ multiplex PCR. The sample records around 170,000 clones, 80% to 95% being singletons. Study-wide results and caveats: Donors were largely white British and mainly female; clonal diversity was possibly underestimated. Just six AZD1222 recipients were seropositive at baseline. Distributed over spike, vaccine-associated CD4 TCRs predominated at 160-218 and 743-854.

This specimen consisted of peripheral blood, obtained 28 days after the second AZD1222 dose. The clonotype comes from an adult who received the AZD1222 COVID-19 vaccine. This sequence joins TRBV10-3 and TRBJ2-1, with D possibly being TRBD1 or TRBD2 (5 bases each). The CDR3 sequence: CAIRGTSSYNEQFF. The CDR3 nucleotides read TGTGCCATCCGTGGGACCTCCTCCTACAATGAGCAGTTCTTC.